This is a list of T cell receptor beta chains from one sample in a study of blood T cell repertoires in COVID-19. TCRdb's copy holds only in-frame clones and misses some; the assay was immunoSEQ multiplex PCR. The sample holds 120,000 to 150,000 clones, approximately 85% seen once. Sequencing input: peripheral blood. The receptors derive from a woman aged 60-75 years with COVID-19, enrolled during active disease. CDR3s include the opening cysteine and the closing phenylalanine or tryptophan. D genes are given only for firm matches. For some rows the clone size is stated as once, few or many, or as a class when expanded; others skip it.

abundance	d_gene	v_gene	len	j_gene	CDR3aa	CDR3nt
few	TRBD1	TRBV19	15	TRBJ1-6	CASTERGTANSPLHF	TGTGCCAGTACCGAAAGGGGGACAGCGAATTCACCCCTCCACTTT
NA	NA	TRBV9	14	TRBJ1-3	CASSVVAGGNTIYF	TGTGCCAGCAGCGTAGTGGCAGGGGGAAACACCATATATTTT
NA	NA	TRBV6-4	13	TRBJ1-4	CASSRGPNEKLFF	TGTGCCAGCAGCAGGGGACCTAATGAAAAACTGTTTTTT
NA	NA	TRBV7-3	13	TRBJ2-3	CASSFTGTDTQYF	TGTGCCAGCTCCTTTACGGGCACAGATACGCAGTATTTT
NA	NA	TRBV27	15	TRBJ2-5	CASSLISVNQETQYF	TGTGCCAGCAGTTTAATTAGCGTCAACCAAGAGACCCAGTACTTC
NA	NA	TRBV3-1/TRBV3-2	18	TRBJ2-1	CASSQDSPGLLRCDEQFF	TGTGCCAGCAGCCAAGATTCTCCAGGGCTATTAAGGTGCGATGAGCAGTTCTTC
NA	TRBD1	TRBV9	15	TRBJ2-7	CASSPRQGVSYEQYF	TGTGCCAGCAGCCCCCGACAGGGGGTCTCCTACGAGCAGTACTTC
few	TRBD1	TRBV7-9	15	TRBJ1-2	CASSLAPSQGASYTF	TGTGCCAGCAGCTTAGCCCCCAGCCAGGGGGCAAGCTACACCTTC
NA	TRBD1	TRBV5-6	14	TRBJ2-7	CASSLVATGGEQYF	TGTGCCAGCAGCTTGGTCGCGACAGGGGGAGAGCAGTACTTC
NA	NA	TRBV2	14	TRBJ1-4	CASSELRANEKLFF	TGTGCCAGCAGTGAACTGAGAGCTAATGAAAAACTGTTTTTT
NA	NA	TRBV11-2	17	TRBJ2-3	CASSLGRYRVGTDTQYF	TGTGCCAGCAGCTTAGGAAGATACAGGGTGGGCACAGATACGCAGTATTTT
NA	TRBD1	TRBV29-1	14	TRBJ1-2	CSVEVAGQNYGYTF	TGCAGCGTTGAAGTGGCGGGACAGAACTATGGCTACACCTTC
NA	TRBD1	TRBV6-6	15	TRBJ2-7	CASRKGQGASHEQYF	TGTGCCAGCAGAAAGGGACAGGGGGCTTCTCACGAGCAGTACTTC
NA	NA	TRBV6-5	16	TRBJ1-3	CASSFSGISSGNTIYF	TGTGCCAGCAGTTTTTCAGGGATCTCCTCTGGAAACACCATATATTTT
NA	NA	TRBV20-1	12	TRBJ2-5	CSASPRGETQYF	TGCAGTGCTAGTCCCAGGGGAGAGACCCAGTACTTC
NA	TRBD1	TRBV18	18	TRBJ1-6	CASSLQTDRATYNSPLHF	TGTGCCAGCTCTCTCCAAACAGACAGGGCCACCTATAATTCACCCCTCCACTTT